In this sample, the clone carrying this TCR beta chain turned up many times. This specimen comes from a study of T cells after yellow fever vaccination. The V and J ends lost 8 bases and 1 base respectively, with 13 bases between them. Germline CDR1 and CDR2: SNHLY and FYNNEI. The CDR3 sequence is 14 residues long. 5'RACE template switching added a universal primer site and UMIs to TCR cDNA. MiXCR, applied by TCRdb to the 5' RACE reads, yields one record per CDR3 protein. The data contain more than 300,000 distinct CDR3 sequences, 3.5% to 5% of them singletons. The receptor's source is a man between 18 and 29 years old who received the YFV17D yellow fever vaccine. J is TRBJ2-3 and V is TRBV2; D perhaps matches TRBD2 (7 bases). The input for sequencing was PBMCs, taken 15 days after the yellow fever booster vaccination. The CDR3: CASGGASRTDTQYF. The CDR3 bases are TGTGCCAGCGGGGGGGCCTCACGCACAGATACGCAGTATTTT.